These 5 T cell receptor beta chains came from one sample sequenced in a study of beta chain features in type 1 diabetes. Isolated RNA was reverse transcribed in full, so expressed TCRB transcripts were sequenced. The assay was immunoSEQ multiplex PCR, and TCRdb's table has in-frame clones only and misses some. This table has 300,000 to 400,000 clones, 6.5% to 10% appearing once. The specimen sequenced was central memory CD4+ T cells from blood. These receptors all come from a woman aged 18-30 years in good health.

The rearrangement uses TRBV7-2 and TRBJ2-5; 9 bases agree with TRBD2. Germline assignment: CDR1 SGHTA and CDR2 FQGNSA. The V and J ends lost 5 bases and 5 bases, in that order; junction bases with no gene match: 18. This CDR3 is built from 18 residues. The CDR3 DNA reads TGTGCCAGCAGCCCACAGATCACAGCGGGAGGCCGGTCGGAGACCCAGTACTTC. It is translated as CASSPQITAGGRSETQYF.

The CDR3 here is CASSSPQGGGETQYF. In DNA form, the CDR3 reads TGTGCCAGCAGCTCCCCCCAGGGTGGTGGAGAGACCCAGTACTTC. The chain links TRBV28 to TRBJ2-5, with TRBD1 as a possible D gene (5 bases). Germline V gene sequence: CDR1 MDHEN, CDR2 SYDVKM. The length of the CDR3 is 15 residues. V was pared by 6 bases and J by 4 bases, with 18 bases between.

This clone was seen at least ten times. The rearrangement uses TRBV19 and TRBJ2-6; 7 positions agree with TRBD2. This CDR3 region has 17 residues. The ends lost 4 bases at V and 0 bases at J; junction bases unmatched: 6. Per germline, CDR1 LNHDA and CDR2 SQIVND (reference sequence). The CDR3 DNA reads TGTGCCAGTAGTAAGGGACTACCTAACTCTGGGGCCAACGTCCTGACTTTC. This codes for CASSKGLPNSGANVLTF.

Notes on this clone: A much bigger clone sits one base away, suggesting this may be a read error. V gene TRBV6-6 combines with J gene TRBJ2-5; D gene ambiguous. CDR3 length: 12 residues. V was shortened by 6 bases and J by 0 bases, with 5 bases between the two germline ends. Germline V gene lookup returns CDR1 MNHNY and CDR2 SVGAGI (reference sequence). In DNA, the CDR3 is TGTGCCAGCAGGTTGTACCAAGAGACCCAGTACTTC. Amino acid sequence: CASRLYQETQYF.

This clone appeared a few times. The chain is built from TRBV5-1 and TRBJ2-2; 8 bases line up with TRBD2. V lost 4 bases and J lost 0; bases outside the gene matches: 2. Germline V gene sequence: CDR1 SGHRS, CDR2 YFSETQ. CDR3 length: 15 amino acids. The CDR3 bases are TGCGCCAGCAGCCTAGCGGGCCCGAACACCGGGGAGCTGTTTTTT. It yields the protein CASSLAGPNTGELFF.